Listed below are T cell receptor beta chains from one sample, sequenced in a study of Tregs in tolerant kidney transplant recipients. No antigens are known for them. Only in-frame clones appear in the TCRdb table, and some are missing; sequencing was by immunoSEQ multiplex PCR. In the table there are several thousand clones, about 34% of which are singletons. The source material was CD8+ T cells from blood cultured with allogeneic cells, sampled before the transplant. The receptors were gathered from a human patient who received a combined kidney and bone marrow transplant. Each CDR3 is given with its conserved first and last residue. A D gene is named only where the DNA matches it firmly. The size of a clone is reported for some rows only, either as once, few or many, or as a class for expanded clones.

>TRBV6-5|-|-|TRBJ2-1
TGTGCCAGCAGTTTCCTAGTAGCCCCCTACAATGAGCAGTTCTTC
CASSFLVAPYNEQFF
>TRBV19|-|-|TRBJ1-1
TGTGCCAGTAGTATAGTAAACAGGGTTGAAGCTGAAGCTTTCTTT
CASSIVNRVEAEAFF
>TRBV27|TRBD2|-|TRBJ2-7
TGTGCCAGCAGTTTATTCGCTAGCGGGGGAACCTACGAGCAGTACTTC
CASSLFASGGTYEQYF
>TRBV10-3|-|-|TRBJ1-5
TGTGCCATCAGTGCCAAAGGGGGAGAAGGCAATCAGCCCCAGCATTTT
CAISAKGGEGNQPQHF
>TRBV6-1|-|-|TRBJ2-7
TGTGCCAGCAGTCTCTCGTCAGGGCCAGAGGAGCAGTACTTC
CASSLSSGPEEQYF
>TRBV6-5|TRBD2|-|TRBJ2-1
TGTGCCAGCATGGAGCGGGAGAGCACCTACAATGAGCAGTTCTTC
CASMERESTYNEQFF
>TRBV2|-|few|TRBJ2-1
TGTGCCGTCAGGCCGAGGGAGAATGAGCAGTTCTTC
CAVRPRENEQFF
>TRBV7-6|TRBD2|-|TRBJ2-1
TGTGCCAGCTCCCTCGCGGGAGACTCCTACAATGAGCAGTTCTTC
CASSLAGDSYNEQFF
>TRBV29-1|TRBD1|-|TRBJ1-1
TGCAGCGAACTGACAGGGGGAAGCACTGAAGCTTTCTTT
CSELTGGSTEAFF
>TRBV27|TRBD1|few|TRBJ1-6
TGTGCCAGCAGTTTAGCCCAGGGGGCGCGTTCACCCCTCCACTTT
CASSLAQGARSPLHF
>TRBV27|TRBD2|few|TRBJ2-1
TGTGCCAGCAGCCCTATACTAGCGGGGGGTCTCTCCTACAATGAGCAGTTCTTC
CASSPILAGGLSYNEQFF
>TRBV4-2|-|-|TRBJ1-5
TGTGCCAGCAGCCAAGAGGACCGGGGGAGTCAGCCCCAGCATTTT
CASSQEDRGSQPQHF
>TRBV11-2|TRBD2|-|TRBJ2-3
TGTGCCAGCAGCTTAAGACTAGCGGGGGACACAGATACGCAGTATTTT
CASSLRLAGDTDTQYF
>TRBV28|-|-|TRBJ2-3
TGTGCCAGCAGCCCCGGGGAGCGGAAGTCAGATACGCAGTATTTT
CASSPGERKSDTQYF
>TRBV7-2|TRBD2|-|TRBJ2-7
TGTGCCAGCAGCTTAGATTGGCGGGGACTAGCGAACGAGCAGTACTTC
CASSLDWRGLANEQYF
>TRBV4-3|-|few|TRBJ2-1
TGCGCCAGCAGCCAAGACCCAGAGGGGGTATGGAATGAGCAGTTCTTC
CASSQDPEGVWNEQFF
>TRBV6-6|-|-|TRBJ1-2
TGTGCCAGCTCCTTAATTAACTATGGCTACACCTTC
CASSLINYGYTF
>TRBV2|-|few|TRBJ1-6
TGTGCCAGCAGTGACGCTACTCTAGGACGGACTGGGAATTCACCCCTCCACTTT
CASSDATLGRTGNSPLHF
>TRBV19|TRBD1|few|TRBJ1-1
TGTGCCAGTAGTCTCTTAGGACAGGGACGGAACACTGAAGCTTTCTTT
CASSLLGQGRNTEAFF
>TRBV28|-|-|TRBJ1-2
TGTGCCAGCAAGGGGCATGGCTACACCTTC
CASKGHGYTF
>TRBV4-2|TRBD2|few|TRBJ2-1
TGTGCCAGCGCTCGATTAGCGGGTCCGGATGAGCAGTTCTTC
CASARLAGPDEQFF
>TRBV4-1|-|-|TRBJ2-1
TGCGCCAGCAGCCAAGCTGGCTCGGGGATGGTCAATGAGCAGTTCTTC
CASSQAGSGMVNEQFF
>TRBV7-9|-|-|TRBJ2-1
TGTGCCAGCACCTATATAGTAGGGGCCCTCAATGAGCAGTTCTTC
CASTYIVGALNEQFF
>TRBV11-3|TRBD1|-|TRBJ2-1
TGTGCCAGCAGCCCTAGACAGGGGCTTCCTTCGGGCAATGAGCAGTTCTTC
CASSPRQGLPSGNEQFF
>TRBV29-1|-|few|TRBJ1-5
TGCAGCGCCAGGACAGGCAATCAGCCCCAGCATTTT
CSARTGNQPQHF
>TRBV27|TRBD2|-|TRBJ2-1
TGTGCCAGCAGTCCCCTAGCGGGAGGGCCTGTGAATGAGCAGCTCTTC
CASSPLAGGPVNEQLF
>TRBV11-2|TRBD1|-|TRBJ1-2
TGTGCCAGCACGCCCGGGGACAGGGGGCGCATCCTGTATGGCTACACCTTC
CASTPGDRGRILYGYTF
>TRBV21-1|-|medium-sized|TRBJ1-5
TGTGCCAGCAGCAAAGGCCAGGTGGCTCAGCCCCAGCATTTT
CASSKGQVAQPQHF
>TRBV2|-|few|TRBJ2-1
TGTGCCAGCAGTGACCCCCCAGGGAGGAATGAGCAGTTCTTC
CASSDPPGRNEQFF
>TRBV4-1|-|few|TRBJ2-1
TGCGCCAGCAGCCAAGTTCTATTCCCCTACAATGAGCAGTTCTTC
CASSQVLFPYNEQFF
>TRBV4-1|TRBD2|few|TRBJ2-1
TGCGCCAGCAGCCAAGGACCCCCACTAGCGGGGGGGTCCTACAATGAGCAGTTCTTC
CASSQGPPLAGGSYNEQFF